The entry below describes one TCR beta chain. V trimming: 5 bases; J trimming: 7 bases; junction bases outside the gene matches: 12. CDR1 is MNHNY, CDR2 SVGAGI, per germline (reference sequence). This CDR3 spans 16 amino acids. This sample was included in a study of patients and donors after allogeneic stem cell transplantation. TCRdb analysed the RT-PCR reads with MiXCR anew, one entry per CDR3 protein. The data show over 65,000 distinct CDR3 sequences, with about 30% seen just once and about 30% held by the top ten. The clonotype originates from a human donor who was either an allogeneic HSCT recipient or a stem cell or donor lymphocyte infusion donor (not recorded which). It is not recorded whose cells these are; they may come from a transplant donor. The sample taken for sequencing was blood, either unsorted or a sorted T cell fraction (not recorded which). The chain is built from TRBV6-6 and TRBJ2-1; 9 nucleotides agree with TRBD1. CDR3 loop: CASSRIRDREKNEQFF. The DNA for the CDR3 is TGTGCCAGCAGTCGTATCCGGGACAGGGAAAAAAATGAGCAGTTCTTC.